The clone carrying this TCR beta chain has a count of ten or more. Its target is not known. Regions amplified from RNA transcripts were the TCR beta CDR3 regions. RT-PCR in the first round (using the HTBI primer set) targeted the TCR CDR3. TCRdb fed the multiplex PCR reads into MiXCR, producing one record per CDR3 protein. Of around 720,000 distinct CDR3 sequences listed, roughly a third are singletons. The hyperthyroidism was newly diagnosed and had lasted under 2 months; the patients were aged 18 to 65. PBMCs came from about 10 ml fresh peripheral blood. Germline V CDR1 and CDR2: LNHDA, SQIVND (reference sequence). This CDR3 comprises 13 residues. The V gene lost 5 bases and the J gene lost 4 bases, with 11 bases spanning the gap. This specimen belongs to a study of T cells in Graves' hyperthyroidism and ophthalmopathy. The study, taken as a whole, reports: Progression to ophthalmopathy was predicted a median of roughly 6.6 months early.

This sequence was found in a woman aged 40 to 55 with Graves' hyperthyroidism. Source material: blood. This chain uses TRBV19 with TRBJ1-2; D gene ambiguous. CDR3 DNA sequence: TGTGCCAGTAGTGGTCCACCTCTCTATGGCTACACCTTC. It yields the protein CASSGPPLYGYTF.